This record looks at one TCR beta chain sequence and its context. The CDR3 totals 15 residues. Trimming cost V 3 bases and J 0 bases; bases outside gene matches: 3. Germline V gene sequence: CDR1 LNHDA, CDR2 SQIVND (reference sequence). These data originate in a study of OX40 agonist ivuxolimab in advanced cancers. Study context: Ivuxolimab was delivered to patients intravenously every 2 weeks at doses spanning 0.01 to 10 mg/kg. Cohort: around 86% men, mean age 60, aged roughly 20 to 79.

Only in-frame clones appear in the TCRdb table, and some are missing; sequencing was by immunoSEQ multiplex PCR. The sample has roughly 46,000 clones, about 89% seen once. The sample here was CD4+ or CD8+ T cells sorted from blood, taken in a trial of the OX40 agonist ivuxolimab. This sequence joins TRBV19 and TRBJ2-7; TRBD2 matches 9 bases. The clonotype originates from an adult with an advanced solid tumor such as melanoma, head and neck, liver or kidney cancer. CDR3 bases: TGTGCCAGTAGTATGCTAGCGGGGAGCTCCTACGAGCAGTACTTC. It translates to CASSMLAGSSYEQYF.